The rows below give T cell receptor beta chains drawn from one sample of a study of graft-versus-host responses after intestinal transplantation. Produced via immunoSEQ multiplex PCR; TCRdb's table is partial and in-frame only. The sample carries about 85,000 clones, 83% recorded once. No antigen has been assigned to these receptors. The sequencing used unstimulated CD8+ T cells sorted from spleen or lymph node cells, collected before intestinal transplant. The receptors were gathered from a human donor who received an intestinal transplant. CDR3s include the opening cysteine and the closing phenylalanine or tryptophan. The D gene is left open where the match is weak. Some rows mark clone size as missing; the rest say once, few, many or name a class of expanded clone.

>TRBD2|TRBJ2-7|.|TRBV29-1
TGCAGCGTTGAAGGGGGGGGATTCAACGAGCAGTACTTC
CSVEGGGFNEQYF
>.|TRBJ2-5|.|TRBV7-9
TGTGCCAGCAGCTCAGGTGGGGGGCGGGAGACCCAGTACTTC
CASSSGGGRETQYF
>TRBD2|TRBJ2-7|.|TRBV27
TGTGCCAGCAGAAGACTAGCGGGAGTTTACGAGCAGTACTTC
CASRRLAGVYEQYF
>.|TRBJ2-3|.|TRBV4-3
TGCGCCAGCAGCCAAGTCCCTAGGAGCACAGATACGCAGTATTTT
CASSQVPRSTDTQYF
>.|TRBJ2-7|.|TRBV29-1
TGCAGCGTTGTGGCAGGGCACCAATACGAGCAGTACTTC
CSVVAGHQYEQYF
>.|TRBJ2-2|.|TRBV6-1
TGTGCCAGCAGTGATGTTCCGACAAACACCGGGGAGCTGTTTTTT
CASSDVPTNTGELFF
>.|TRBJ1-1|.|TRBV4-1
TGCGCCAGCAGCCAAGACAGGACGAACACTGAAGCTTTCTTT
CASSQDRTNTEAFF
>.|TRBJ2-7|.|TRBV2
TGTGCCAGCAGTCCTCGACGCCCCGAGCAGTACTTC
CASSPRRPEQYF
>.|TRBJ2-1|.|TRBV11-2
TGTGCCAGCAGCTTTAGTTCAAACAATGAGCAGTTCTTC
CASSFSSNNEQFF
>.|TRBJ1-4|.|TRBV7-9
TGTGCCAGCAGCGCTCCGGCCGGGGGTGAAAAACTGTTTTTT
CASSAPAGGEKLFF
>.|TRBJ2-7|.|TRBV6-5
TGTGCCAGCAGTTACGTCCCGGGGCACTACGAGCAGTACTTC
CASSYVPGHYEQYF
>TRBD1|TRBJ2-7|few|TRBV6-1
TGTGCCAGCAGTGAAAGTACAGGGGGCCCATACGAGCAGTACTTC
CASSESTGGPYEQYF
>.|TRBJ2-5|.|TRBV7-8
TGTGCCAGCAGCTTCCGACGGAGGCAAGAGACCCAGTACTTC
CASSFRRRQETQYF
>.|TRBJ1-6|.|TRBV5-3
TGTGCCAGAAGCGGGAACTATAATTCACCCCTCCACTTT
CARSGNYNSPLHF
>TRBD1|TRBJ1-1|once|TRBV6-5
TGTGCCAGCAGTAGGACAGGGAGAACCACTGAAGCTTTCTTT
CASSRTGRTTEAFF
>.|TRBJ1-4|.|TRBV9
TGTGCCAGCAGCGGTACCCGGGACGGCCTTAATGAAAAACTGTTTTTT
CASSGTRDGLNEKLFF
>.|TRBJ2-1|.|TRBV6-5
TGTGCCAGCAGTTACGGGACTGAGGACAATGAGCAGTTCTTC
CASSYGTEDNEQFF
>TRBD2|TRBJ2-1|.|TRBV15
TGTGCCACCAGCAGAGTCATGACTAGCGGGAAAGGTGAATTTAACAATGAGCAGTTCTTC
CATSRVMTSGKGEFNNEQFF
>.|TRBJ2-7|.|TRBV7-9
TGTGCCAGCAGCTTATCGATGGGACTCCCGGACTACGAGCAGTACTTC
CASSLSMGLPDYEQYF
>.|TRBJ1-5|few|TRBV2
TGTGCCAGCAGTGTCGTAGAGGATCAGCCCCAGCATTTT
CASSVVEDQPQHF
>.|TRBJ2-1|.|TRBV7-9
TGTGCCAGCAGCTTAGGGGGGCCCTCCTACAATGAGCAGTTCTTC
CASSLGGPSYNEQFF
>TRBD1|TRBJ2-1|.|TRBV6-5
TGTGCCAGCAGCCTACCGGGACAGGGGCTAAATGAGCAGTTCTTC
CASSLPGQGLNEQFF